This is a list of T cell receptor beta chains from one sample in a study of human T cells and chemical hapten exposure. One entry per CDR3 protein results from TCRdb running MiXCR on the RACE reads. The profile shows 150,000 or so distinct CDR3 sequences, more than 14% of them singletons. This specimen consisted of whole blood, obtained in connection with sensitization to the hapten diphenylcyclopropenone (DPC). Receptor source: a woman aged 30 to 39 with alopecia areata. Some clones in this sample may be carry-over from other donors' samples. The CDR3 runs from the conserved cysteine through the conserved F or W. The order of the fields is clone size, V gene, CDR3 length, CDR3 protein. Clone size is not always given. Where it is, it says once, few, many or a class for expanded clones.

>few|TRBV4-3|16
CASSHPTSGAWGEQFF
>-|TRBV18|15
CASSGTVLGTGELFF
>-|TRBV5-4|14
CASSLANRGSEAFF
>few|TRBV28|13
CASRPAGYYEQYF
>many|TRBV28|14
CASAPRTGGETQYF
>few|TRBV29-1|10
CSAGDSHYTF
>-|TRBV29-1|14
CSVGLAGGQETQNF
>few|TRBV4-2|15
CASSRGTSGRDEQFF
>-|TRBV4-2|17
CASSQVARGGPGNEQFF
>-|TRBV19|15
CASTQTEWSNQPQHF
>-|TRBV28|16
CASSPPLSLGSRPLHF
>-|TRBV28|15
CASRIGGFSTDTQYF
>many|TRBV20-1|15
CSARLSGRSTDTQYF
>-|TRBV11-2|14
CASSPLGSSYEQYF
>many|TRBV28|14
CASSLDATNEKLFF
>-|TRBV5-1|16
CASSLDGTGWTDTQYF
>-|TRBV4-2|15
CASSQAGTGGDEQFF
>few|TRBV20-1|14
CSASWGSGTDTQYF
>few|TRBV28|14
CASKWRGIYNEQFF
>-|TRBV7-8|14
CASSLRRHGGEKHF
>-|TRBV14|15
CASSQEYGRTYEQYF
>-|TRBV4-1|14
CASSTTGTGNTIYF
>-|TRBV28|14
CASRSRGLPRGYTF
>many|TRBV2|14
CATPGGPGTDTQYF
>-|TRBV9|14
CASSQGTAGNTIYF
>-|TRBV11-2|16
CASSSRGYSSTDTQYF
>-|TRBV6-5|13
CASSPGGPYEQYF
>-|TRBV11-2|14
CASSSDASTDTQYF
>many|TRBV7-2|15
CASSFSLASSYEQYF
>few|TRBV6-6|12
CASRSSTGQQFF
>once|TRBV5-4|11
CASSQGGSSHF
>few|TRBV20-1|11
CSASRVETQYF
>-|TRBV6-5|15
CASSYTTGSEQPQHF
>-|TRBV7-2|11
CASTVAGELFF
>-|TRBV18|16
CASSRETSGRNNEQFF
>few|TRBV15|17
CATSRDGRLATHNEQFF
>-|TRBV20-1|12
CSVIAGGHEQFF
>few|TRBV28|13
CASREGGNQPQHF
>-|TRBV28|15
CASSTPRDSEETQYF
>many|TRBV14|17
CASSQSAQRESGNTIYF
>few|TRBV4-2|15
CASSQVRPSTGELFF